Below, 32 T cell receptor beta chains from the same sample are listed, as sequenced in a study of technical replicates of blood from a handful of donors. Sequencing was performed with immunoSEQ multiplex PCR; in TCRdb, only in-frame clones are kept and a portion is missing. There are roughly 80,000 clones in the sample; approximately 94% occur only once, and around 0.37% lies in the top ten. Sequencing was done on a sample of T cells isolated from PBMCs. These TCRs come from a human donor in good health.

The J gene is TRBJ2-5, the V gene TRBV6-6, with TRBD2 identical over 13 bases. This CDR3 is 15 amino acids long. Germline V lookup: CDR1 MNHNY, CDR2 SVGAGI (reference sequence). After removal of 6 bases from V and 2 bases from J, the junction contained 3 bases not matched to a gene. In DNA, the CDR3 is TGTGCCAGCAGGGGACTAGCGGGGTATCAAGAGACCCAGTACTTC. It is translated as CASRGLAGYQETQYF.

The rearrangement joins TRBV6-6 to TRBJ2-1; 15 bases align to TRBD2. Germline V gene data show CDR1 as MNHNY and CDR2 as SVGAGI (reference sequence). The V gene end was trimmed by 2 bases and the J gene end by 12 bases; junction bases not matched to a gene: 8. The CDR3 contains 16 residues. Written as DNA, the CDR3 is TGTGCCAGCAGTTACGATGGGACTAGCGGGAGGACGGGGCAGTTCTTC. Translating gives CASSYDGTSGRTGQFF.

The chain is built from TRBV27 and TRBJ1-2, with 7 bases fitting TRBD1. The CDR3 contains 14 residues. V lost 6 bases, J lost 3 bases, and 7 bases stayed unmatched. Germline V lookup: CDR1 MNHEY, CDR2 SMNVEV (reference sequence). The CDR3, as DNA: TGTGCCAGCAGGGAGGACAGGAGACACTATGGCTACACCTTC. Translation: CASREDRRHYGYTF.

The rearrangement links TRBV7-2 to TRBJ1-2, with D maybe TRBD1 (5 bases). Germline V lookup: CDR1 SGHTA, CDR2 FQGNSA. The V gene lost 3 bases and the J gene lost 4 bases, with 15 bases spanning the gap. The CDR3 runs to 15 residues. For the CDR3, the DNA is TGTGCCAGCAGCTTCTCTGGACACGACACCTATGGCTACACCTTC. It is translated as CASSFSGHDTYGYTF.

The genes are TRBV5-6 and TRBJ2-5; the match to TRBD2 covers 13 bases. J was trimmed by 5 bases and V by 4 bases; bases with no gene match: 5. The CDR3 contains 15 residues. Germline V gene data show CDR1 as SGHDT and CDR2 as YYEEEE. DNA for the CDR3: TGTGCCAGCAGCCTGGGACTAGCGGGATGGGAGACCCAGTACTTC. Residues: CASSLGLAGWETQYF.

The chain combines TRBV5-1 with TRBJ2-2, with a tentative D call TRBD1 (6 bases). Trimming cost V 2 bases and J 2 bases, with 10 bases left between them. Germline V gives CDR1 SGHRS, CDR2 YFSETQ. This CDR3 has 15 amino acids. CDR3 nucleotide sequence: TGCGCCAGCAGCTTAGGACAGACTAACACCGGGGAGCTGTTTTTT. It specifies CASSLGQTNTGELFF.

The genes are TRBV6-6 and TRBJ2-7, with a weak D call TRBD2 (6 bases). CDR1 is MNHNY, CDR2 SVGAGI, per germline (reference sequence). The germline V and J ends were trimmed by 2 bases and 6 bases, with 14 bases remaining between them. The CDR3 spans 14 residues. The DNA of the CDR3 is TGTGCCAGCAGTTACGCGGGACCTCGGAGCGAGCAGTACTTC. It encodes CASSYAGPRSEQYF.

The V call is TRBV7-8, the J call TRBJ1-1; no firm D call. Trimming left V 0 bases short and J 4 bases short, with 12 bases between. Looked up from germline, CDR1 is SGHVS and CDR2 is FQNEAQ. The CDR3 covers 15 residues. In DNA, the CDR3 is TGTGCCAGCAGCTTAGCGAATTTAGCGAGCACTGAAGCTTTCTTT. Translating it yields CASSLANLASTEAFF.

This chain links TRBV6-1 with TRBJ2-5; 8 bases are a match to TRBD1. There are 15 residues in the CDR3. After removal of 5 bases from V and 6 bases from J, the junction contained 11 bases not matched to a gene. Per the germline V gene, CDR1 is MNHNS and CDR2 is SASEGT. CDR3 region: CASSWSGTGEKTQYF. The CDR3, as DNA: TGTGCCAGCAGTTGGTCCGGGACAGGCGAAAAGACCCAGTACTTC.

The J gene is TRBJ1-1, the V gene TRBV7-8, with D possibly being TRBD1 (5 bases). Per germline, CDR1 SGHVS and CDR2 FQNEAQ. Trimming cost V 5 bases and J 6 bases, with 10 bases left between them. The CDR3 runs to 12 residues. The CDR3 region is CASSLDIAEAFF. DNA for the CDR3: TGTGCCAGCAGCCTGGACATCGCTGAAGCTTTCTTT.

The rearrangement links TRBV6-5 to TRBJ1-1; unclear D gene. CDR3 length equals 16 residues. The V gene lost 2 bases and the J gene lost 4 bases, with 17 bases spanning the gap. Per germline, CDR1 MNHEY and CDR2 SVGAGI. The CDR3 here is CASSYPRSLPGTEAFF. The DNA for the CDR3 is TGTGCCAGCAGTTACCCACGGAGTTTACCGGGCACTGAAGCTTTCTTT.

The chain has TRBV5-6 and TRBJ2-3; weak D call: TRBD1 (6 bases). The CDR3 loop spans 16 amino acids. Germline V gene lookup returns CDR1 SGHDT and CDR2 YYEEEE. Between the trimmed V and J ends, which lost 0 bases and 2 bases, there was a span of 13 bases. The CDR3 loop is CASSLVSGQITDTQYF. CDR3 DNA sequence: TGTGCCAGCAGCTTGGTCTCCGGACAGATCACAGATACGCAGTATTTT.

V usage is TRBV2 and J usage is TRBJ2-7; maybe TRBD2 (5 bases). Trimming shortened V by 4 bases and J by 0 bases, and 19 bases separated the two germline ends. CDR1 and CDR2 from the germline V gene are SNHLY and FYNNEI. The CDR3 covers 17 residues. The CDR3 region has the DNA TGTGCCAGCAGTGGCCTCAGGAGCGGCATCAGCTCCTACGAGCAGTACTTC. As protein: CASSGLRSGISSYEQYF.

This rearrangement joins TRBV19 to TRBJ2-5, with 10 bases aligning to TRBD1. The CDR3 length is 12 residues. CDR1 is LNHDA and CDR2 is SQIVND in the germline V gene (reference sequence). The V and J ends lost 10 bases and 5 bases, in that order; junction bases with no gene match: 4. CDR3 residues: CATDRGQETQYF. DNA of the CDR3: TGTGCCACCGACAGGGGGCAGGAGACCCAGTACTTC.

The rearrangement links TRBV7-9 to TRBJ2-7, with 12 bases aligning to TRBD1. The V gene's germline CDR1 is SEHNR and CDR2 FQNEAQ (reference sequence). The CDR3 is 14 amino acids. J lost 6 bases, V lost 6 bases, and 6 bases had no gene match. The chain's CDR3 is CASSRGTGGGEQYF. The CDR3 coding sequence is TGTGCCAGCAGTAGGGGGACAGGGGGCGGCGAGCAGTACTTC.

CDR3 sequence reads: CAWSRQNNQPQHF. CDR3 nucleotide sequence: TGTGCCTGGTCCAGACAGAACAATCAGCCCCAGCATTTT. The V gene is TRBV30, the J gene TRBJ1-5; a possible D gene is TRBD1 (5 bases). Trimming stripped 5 bases from V and 3 bases from J, with 11 bases between. CDR1 and CDR2 (germline): GTSNPN, SVGIG (reference sequence). This CDR3 region has 13 residues.

The chain joins TRBV6-4 to TRBJ2-7, with TRBD2 matching over 10 bases. With 7 bases clipped from V and 1 base from J, the junction kept 7 bases outside the gene matches. This CDR3 spans 15 amino acids. Germline V lookup: CDR1 MRHNA, CDR2 SNTAGT. The CDR3 DNA is TGTGCCAGCATCCATAGCGGGAGGCCTTCCTACGAGCAGTACTTC. This encodes CASIHSGRPSYEQYF.

The V gene is TRBV18, the J gene TRBJ1-1; D uncertain. V was cut by 3 bases and J by 6 bases, with 23 bases left in between. This CDR3 is built from 17 residues. Germline values: CDR1 KGHSH, CDR2 LQKENI. The CDR3 region is CASSPSPQANFASEAFF. The CDR3 region has the DNA TGTGCCAGCTCACCTTCGCCCCAGGCAAACTTTGCATCTGAAGCTTTCTTT.

This sequence joins TRBV6-6 and TRBJ1-2, with no clear D. Germline assignment: CDR1 MNHNY and CDR2 SVGAGI (reference sequence). V lost 8 bases and J lost 6, with 16 bases in between. The CDR3 contains 13 residues. The CDR3 coding sequence is TGTGCCAGCCTCAGACTGGGTCTGGATGGCTACACCTTC. This gives the protein CASLRLGLDGYTF.

The chain has TRBV7-6 and TRBJ1-3; maybe TRBD1 (5 bases). The CDR3 spans 15 residues. The germline V gene encodes CDR1 SGHVS and CDR2 FNYEAQ. Trimming took off 5 bases at V and 1 base at J, with 12 bases between the two ends. The CDR3: CASSTGGMSGNTIYF. In DNA, the CDR3 is TGTGCCAGCAGCACAGGAGGGATGTCTGGAAACACCATATATTTT.

The rearrangement uses TRBV9 and TRBJ1-2; TRBD1 might be the D (6 bases). Germline lookup yields CDR1 SGDLS and CDR2 YYNGEE. Deletions cut 4 bases from V and 3 bases from J, with 7 bases between. The length of the CDR3 is 12 residues. The CDR3 DNA follows: TGTGCCAGCAGCCGGACAGACTATGGCTACACCTTC. This translates into CASSRTDYGYTF.

The CDR3 reads CASRCREFAYNEQFF. The CDR3 nucleotides read TGTGCCAGCAGATGCCGGGAGTTCGCCTACAATGAGCAGTTCTTC. The chain combines TRBV13 with TRBJ2-1; TRBD2 might be the D (6 bases). Germline V CDR1 and CDR2: PRHDT, FYEKMQ (reference sequence). The CDR3 length is 15 residues. Trimming pared 6 bases from V and 2 bases from J, leaving 14 bases between.

The CDR3 DNA reads TGTGCCAGCAGCAAAGGCCTGACTAGCGGGAGAATCGGGTACAATGAGCAGTTCTTC. It specifies CASSKGLTSGRIGYNEQFF. The chain carries TRBV21-1 and TRBJ2-1; the table names TRBD2, a call not compared with the DNA. TRBV21-1 is a pseudogene. The CDR3 has 19 residues.

This rearrangement joins TRBV2 to TRBJ1-2; 9 positions agree with TRBD1. Germline V lookup: CDR1 SNHLY, CDR2 FYNNEI. J lost 3 bases, V lost 10 bases, and 6 bases had no gene match. The CDR3 has 13 residues. The CDR3 DNA reads as TGTGCCAATCGGGACAGGGAACACTATGGCTACACCTTC. Translating gives CANRDREHYGYTF. Looking up the rest from reference TRBV2 and TRBJ1-2 gives the full variable domain: EPEVTQTPSHQVTQMGQEVILRCVPISNHLYFYWYRQILGQKVEFLVSFYNNEISEKSEIFDDQFSVERPDGSNFTLKIRSTKLEDSAMYFCANRDREHYGYTFGSGTRLTVV.

The chain carries TRBV14 and TRBJ1-1; TRBD1 might be the D (5 bases). This CDR3 spans 15 amino acids. V lost 3 bases and J 4 bases, leaving 15 bases between the germline ends. Germline V gene sequence: CDR1 SGHDN, CDR2 FVKESK. CDR3 nucleotide sequence: TGTGCCAGCAGCCACACAGGATTTTTGGCCACTGAAGCTTTCTTT. Protein product: CASSHTGFLATEAFF.

The V gene is TRBV7-9, the J gene TRBJ2-1; D perhaps matches TRBD2 (5 bases). The CDR3 is 12 amino acids. Trimming removed 1 base from V and 10 bases from J, with 8 bases in between. CDR1 is SEHNR, CDR2 FQNEAQ, per germline (reference sequence). This chain's CDR3 is CASSLGLAEQFF. In nucleotides, the CDR3 is TGTGCCAGCAGCTTAGGCTTAGCGGAGCAGTTCTTC.

The sample holds one count of this clone. The chain uses TRBV5-5 and TRBJ2-3; possible D gene TRBD2, 5 bases. V was cut by 0 bases and J by 2 bases, with 10 bases left in between. The length of the CDR3 is 15 residues. Germline assignment: CDR1 SGHKS and CDR2 YYEKEE (reference sequence). The CDR3 loop reads CASSLVRVDTDTQYF. The DNA of the CDR3 is TGTGCCAGCAGCTTGGTGCGGGTTGACACAGATACGCAGTATTTT.

This sequence joins TRBV6-1 and TRBJ1-2, with TRBD1 matching over 7 bases. The CDR3 loop spans 12 amino acids. The germline CDR1 and CDR2 sequences are MNHNS and SASEGT. V was pared by 10 bases and J by 4 bases, with 6 bases of the junction left unmatched. The CDR3 region is CATRDRRYGYTF. Here the CDR3 DNA reads TGTGCCACCCGGGACAGACGCTATGGCTACACCTTC.

The gene calls are TRBV27 and TRBJ2-1; 12 positions match TRBD2. The CDR3 length is 15 residues. The V gene's germline CDR1 is MNHEY and CDR2 SMNVEV (reference sequence). Losses at the gene ends were 3 bases for V and 8 bases for J; bases not matched to a gene: 5. CDR3 bases: TGTGCCAGCAGTTTGGGGCTAGCGGGAGGGGATGAGCAGTTCTTC. Protein: CASSLGLAGGDEQFF.

The chain uses TRBV19 and TRBJ1-3, with 7 positions matching TRBD1. The germline V gene has CDR1 LNHDA and CDR2 SQIVND (reference sequence). The junction had 5 bases not matched to a gene; V was cut back by 6 bases and J by 0 bases. CDR3 length: 15 amino acids. The CDR3 bases are TGTGCCAGTAGCCAGGGACAGAGCTCTGGAAACACCATATATTTT. Protein: CASSQGQSSGNTIYF.

This clone appeared a single time. This chain joins TRBV5-4 and TRBJ2-2; maybe TRBD1 (6 bases). With 0 bases removed from V and 6 bases from J, the gap between germline ends came to 15 bases. Germline V gene lookup returns CDR1 SGHNT and CDR2 YYREEE (reference sequence). CDR3 length: 16 amino acids. CDR3 nucleotides: TGTGCCAGCAGCTTGGGGTACGAGCGGACAGCCGGGGAGCTGTTTTTT. Translating gives CASSLGYERTAGELFF.

The chain uses TRBV9 and TRBJ2-5; D remains ambiguous. The CDR3 is made up of 15 amino acids. V lost 0 bases, J lost 2 bases, and 11 bases lay in between. CDR1 is SGDLS and CDR2 is YYNGEE in the germline V gene. In DNA form, the CDR3 reads TGTGCCAGCAGCGTAGTAGGCGGTTTGCAAGAGACCCAGTACTTC. It is translated as CASSVVGGLQETQYF.